This T cell receptor beta chain came from a study of identical twins. Notes on the study in general: Out-of-frame alpha sequences common to twins were enriched for low generation probability.

From the 5' RACE reads, TCRdb called clonotypes with MiXCR, one entry per CDR3 protein. The sample gives around 650,000 distinct CDR3 sequences, less than 9% of which show up once; roughly 1.5% is in the top ten. Concerning this clonotype itself: What it recognizes is unknown.

V lost 7 bases, J lost 2 bases, and 10 bases stayed unmatched. CDR3 length equals 16 residues. Another study also made use of these data, one on yellow fever vaccine responses in identical twins. That investigation notes: Twins' vaccine T cell responses were reported to seem partly convergent and partly personalized.

The sequenced sample was PBMCs. The TCR originated in a woman younger than 35 in good health. The gene calls are TRBV12-3 or TRBV12-4 and TRBJ1-4; 7 bases match TRBD1. This chain's CDR3 is CASTPGGRMTNEKLFF. CDR3 DNA: TGTGCCAGCACCCCAGGGGGGCGAATGACTAATGAAAAACTGTTTTTT.